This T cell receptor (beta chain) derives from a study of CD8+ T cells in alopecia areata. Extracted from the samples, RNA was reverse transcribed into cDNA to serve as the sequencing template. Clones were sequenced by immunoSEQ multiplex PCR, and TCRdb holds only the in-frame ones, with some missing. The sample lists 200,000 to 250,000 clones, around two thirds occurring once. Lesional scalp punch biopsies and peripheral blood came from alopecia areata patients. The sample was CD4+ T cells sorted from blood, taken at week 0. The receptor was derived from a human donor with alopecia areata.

The chain's CDR3 is CASSLPGQGNSPLHF. The CDR3 DNA is TGTGCCAGCAGCTTGCCGGGACAGGGCAATTCACCCCTCCACTTT. This chain links TRBV7-2 with TRBJ1-6, with 9 bases lining up with TRBD1. J was trimmed by 7 bases and V by 3 bases; bases with no gene match: 4. The CDR3 is made up of 15 amino acids. Per the germline V gene, CDR1 is SGHTA and CDR2 is FQGNSA.